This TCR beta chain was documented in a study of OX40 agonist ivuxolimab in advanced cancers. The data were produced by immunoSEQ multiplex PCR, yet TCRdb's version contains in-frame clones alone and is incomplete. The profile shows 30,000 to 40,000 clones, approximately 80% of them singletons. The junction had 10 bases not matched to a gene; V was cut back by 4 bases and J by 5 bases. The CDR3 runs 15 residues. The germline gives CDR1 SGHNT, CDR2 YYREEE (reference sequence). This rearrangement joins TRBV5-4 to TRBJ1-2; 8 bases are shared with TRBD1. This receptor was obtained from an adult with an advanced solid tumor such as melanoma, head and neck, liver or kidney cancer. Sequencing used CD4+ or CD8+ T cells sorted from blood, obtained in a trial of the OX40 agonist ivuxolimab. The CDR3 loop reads CASSPYSGTGYGYTF. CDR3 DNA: TGTGCCAGCAGCCCATATTCCGGGACAGGATATGGCTACACCTTC.